One sample yielded the 18 T cell receptor beta chains listed below, sequenced in a study of radiation and T cells in renal cell carcinoma. Time point given: baseline pretreatment blood. This sample's treatment: 15 Gy SBRT to primary tumor, nephrectomy 4 weeks later. Assay: immunoSEQ multiplex PCR; the TCRdb copy retains only in-frame clones and omits some. The repertoire holds tens of thousands of clones, with 82% as singletons. The sequencing used blood, collected from a patient whose treatment included radiotherapy and nephrectomy. The source is a man aged 60-69 years with renal cell carcinoma.

About this clone: Relative to the germline gene, one junction end is altered; a read error may explain this. This CDR3 is CASSIDPDYEQYF. The CDR3 DNA reads as TGTGCCAGCAGCATAGATCCTGATTACGAGCAGTACTTC. The rearrangement joins TRBV11-2 to TRBJ2-7; D is undetermined. This CDR3 is 13 amino acids long. Germline V gene sequence: CDR1 SGHAT, CDR2 FQNNGV.

The table lists this clone with a count of one. This chain uses TRBV7-8 with TRBJ2-2; D is undetermined. V was shortened by 5 bases and J by 0 bases, with 10 bases between the two germline ends. CDR1 SGHVS and CDR2 FQNEAQ come from the germline V gene. The CDR3 has 15 amino acids. The DNA of the CDR3 is TGTGCCAGCAGCCCAGCCCCACCGAACACCGGGGAGCTGTTTTTT. Translation: CASSPAPPNTGELFF. Combining the CDR3 with reference TRBV7-8 and TRBJ2-2 gives the whole variable domain GAGVSQSPRYKVAKRGQDVALRCDPISGHVSLFWYQQALGQGPEFLTYFQNEAQLDKSGLPSDRFFAERPEGSVSTLKIQRTQQEDSAVYLCASSPAPPNTGELFFGEGSRLTVL.

V and J are TRBV20-1 and TRBJ2-3, with D maybe TRBD2 (6 bases). From germline, CDR1 is DFQATT and CDR2 SNEGSKA (reference sequence). The CDR3 spans 11 residues. V was clipped by 4 bases and J by 12 bases, with 14 bases between them. CDR3 DNA: TGCAGTGCTACATCCGGGACTTACCAGTATTTT. Amino acids: CSATSGTYQYF.

The chain carries TRBV19 and TRBJ2-5; 8 nucleotides match TRBD2. J gave up 4 bases and V 4 bases, and 2 bases lay outside the gene matches. Germline V gene sequence: CDR1 LNHDA, CDR2 SQIVND (reference sequence). The CDR3 is 13 residues long. CDR3 nucleotides: TGTGCCAGTAGTAGGACTAGCCGAGAGACCCAGTACTTC. It is translated as CASSRTSRETQYF.

This clone was counted a few times. The gene calls are TRBV6-5 and TRBJ2-7, with 11 bases matching TRBD2. CDR3 length: 15 amino acids. The germline gives CDR1 MNHEY, CDR2 SVGAGI. V dropped 8 bases and J dropped 7; count of bases not matched to a gene: 13. In nucleotides, the CDR3 is TGTGCCAGCGGGTCCCAACTAGCGGGAGTGGAAGAGCAGTACTTC. It yields the protein CASGSQLAGVEEQYF.

This sequence joins TRBV27 and TRBJ2-7, with 10 positions matching TRBD2. Germline trimming cut 2 bases from V and 1 base from J; bases unmatched to any gene: 2. CDR1 and CDR2 (germline): MNHEY, SMNVEV (reference sequence). The CDR3 has 15 residues. The CDR3: CASSLVAGGSYEQYF. In nucleotides, the CDR3 is TGTGCCAGCAGTTTAGTAGCGGGAGGTTCCTACGAGCAGTACTTC.

This chain uses TRBV9 with TRBJ1-5, with a tentative D call TRBD1 (5 bases). Germline CDR1 is SGDLS and CDR2 is YYNGEE. The V end lost 5 bases, the J end lost 7 bases, and 13 bases lay between the germline ends. This CDR3 has 13 amino acids. The CDR3 DNA is TGTGCCAGCAGTCCGGGGGGGGACCAGCCCCAGCATTTT. It yields the protein CASSPGGDQPQHF.

This chain uses TRBV10-3 with TRBJ2-5; 10 bases agree with TRBD1. Trimming took 6 bases from V and 3 from J; bases not matched to a gene: 4. CDR3 length: 14 amino acids. Germline V gene lookup returns CDR1 ENHRY and CDR2 SYGVKD. CDR3 region: CAIRTDRGEETQYF. CDR3 bases: TGTGCCATCAGAACGGACAGGGGGGAAGAGACCCAGTACTTC.

This chain links TRBV27 with TRBJ1-5, with D possibly matching TRBD1 (6 bases). V lost 3 bases and J 6 bases, leaving 15 bases between the germline ends. The CDR3 sequence is 15 residues long. Germline V gene sequence: CDR1 MNHEY, CDR2 SMNVEV (reference sequence). The CDR3 sequence: CASSLNSGAGQPQHF. CDR3 DNA: TGTGCCAGCAGTTTGAATTCAGGGGCCGGTCAGCCCCAGCATTTT.

V and J are TRBV15 and TRBJ2-7, with 9 positions matching TRBD2. V shed 0 bases and J 2 bases; nucleotides not matched to a gene: 2. This CDR3 contains 15 residues. CDR1 LNHNV and CDR2 YYDKDF come from the germline V gene (reference sequence). The CDR3, as DNA: TGTGCCACCAGCAGAGAGGCGGGAGGGGCCTACGAGCAGTACTTC. It encodes CATSREAGGAYEQYF. Variable domain in full (rest from reference TRBV15 and TRBJ2-7): DAMVIQNPRYQVTQFGKPVTLSCSQTLNHNVMYWYQQKSSQAPKLLFHYYDKDFNNEADTPDNFQSRRPNTSFCFLDIRSPGLGDTAMYLCATSREAGGAYEQYFGPGTRLTVT.

The chain recombines TRBV7-9 with TRBJ2-3, with no clear D. The germline V and J ends were trimmed by 2 bases and 2 bases, with 8 bases remaining between them. Per the germline V gene, CDR1 is SEHNR and CDR2 is FQNEAQ (reference sequence). This CDR3 contains 14 residues. This CDR3 is CASSLLLSTDTQYF. In nucleotides, the CDR3 is TGTGCCAGCAGCTTACTATTGTCCACAGATACGCAGTATTTT.

The chain uses TRBV19 and TRBJ2-3; D is unresolved. Per germline, CDR1 LNHDA and CDR2 SQIVND (reference sequence). CDR3 length: 14 amino acids. Trimming took 5 bases from V and 0 from J, leaving 9 bases between them. The CDR3 nucleotides read TGTGCCAGTAGTGCAATGTCTAGCACAGATACGCAGTATTTT. This codes for CASSAMSSTDTQYF.

As regards this clone: Other DNA variants within this sample encode the same CDR3. The chain links TRBV7-2 to TRBJ2-3; a weak D match, TRBD2 (6 bases). CDR3 length equals 16 residues. Per germline, CDR1 SGHTA and CDR2 FQGNSA. The V end was cut by 3 bases, the J end by 0 bases, with 13 bases between. The CDR3 sequence is CASSLIGGASTDTQYF. For the CDR3, the DNA is TGTGCCAGCAGCTTGATTGGCGGGGCTAGCACAGATACGCAGTATTTT.

The rearrangement uses TRBV28 and TRBJ2-1; 13 bases match TRBD2. Germline CDR1 is MDHEN and CDR2 is SYDVKM. This CDR3 comprises 15 residues. V lost 8 bases to trimming and J lost 5 bases; unmatched junction nucleotides: 6. Here the CDR3 reads CASFGGLAGNNEQFF. CDR3 coding DNA: TGTGCCAGCTTCGGGGGACTAGCGGGAAACAATGAGCAGTTCTTC.

V gene TRBV27 combines with J gene TRBJ1-2; tentatively, D is TRBD1 (6 bases). The CDR3 is made up of 18 amino acids. The germline V gene encodes CDR1 MNHEY and CDR2 SMNVEV (reference sequence). V lost 6 bases, J lost 2 bases, and 25 bases lay in between. CDR3 residues: CASSRWGAAAQSNYGYTF. The CDR3 DNA reads as TGTGCCAGCAGCCGTTGGGGGGCAGCAGCGCAGTCCAACTATGGCTACACCTTC.

This clone has just a few counts. J is TRBJ2-1 and V is TRBV6-6, with D possibly being TRBD1 (6 bases). V lost 2 bases to trimming and J lost 4 bases, with 6 bases between them. The germline gives CDR1 MNHNY, CDR2 SVGAGI (reference sequence). There are 13 residues in the CDR3. CDR3 nucleotides: TGTGCCAGCAGTTACCAGGGGTACAATGAGCAGTTCTTC. Protein sequence: CASSYQGYNEQFF.

The chain employs TRBV4-2 and TRBJ2-1, with 7 bases that match TRBD2. V shed 0 bases, J shed 8 bases, and the junction held 7 bases outside the gene matches. The CDR3 is made up of 15 amino acids. Germline loops: CDR1 LGHNA, CDR2 YNFKEQ. The CDR3 region is CASSQDRTSSYEQFF. The CDR3 coding sequence is TGTGCCAGCAGCCAAGATAGGACTAGTTCTTATGAGCAGTTCTTC.

CDR3 in DNA: TGCGCCAGCAGGTTAGCGGGAGGGAACACCGGGGAGCTGTTTTTT. Its translation is CASRLAGGNTGELFF. V usage is TRBV10-2 and J usage is TRBJ2-2; 10 bases agree with TRBD2. The CDR3 contains 15 residues. Germline CDR1 is WSHSY and CDR2 is SAAADI. J gave up 1 base and V 6 bases, and 2 bases lay outside the gene matches.